This TCR beta chain appears in the sequencing data of a study of blood T cell repertoires in COVID-19. Study at large: Donors in the United States, Italy and Spain gave samples during acute or convalescent COVID-19. T cells, B-cell-depleted T cells, or PBMCs provided the cDNA or gDNA that served as material.

Original processing notes: Counts of nucleated cells, estimated from reference gene primer amplification, were obtained. TCRdb's copy holds only in-frame clones and misses some; the assay was immunoSEQ multiplex PCR. That table supplies the V and J calls and clone size; D and trimming were determined from the DNA. The table includes about 79,000 clones, around 90% detected once. Looked up from germline, CDR1 is MNHEY and CDR2 is SMNVEV (reference sequence). The CDR3 extends over 13 amino acids. Trimming shortened V by 3 bases and J by 6 bases, and 9 bases separated the two germline ends. The chain is built from TRBV27 and TRBJ2-1; no definite D call. Sequencing was done on a sample of peripheral blood. The receptor was derived from a man aged 45 to 65 with active COVID-19. The CDR3 region has the DNA TGTGCCAGCAGTTTTGGCCTGCTCAATGAGCAGTTCTTC. Its protein is CASSFGLLNEQFF.